This entry describes one TCR beta chain. The antigen is not known. Only in-frame clones appear in the TCRdb table, and some are missing; sequencing was by immunoSEQ multiplex PCR. The sample lists 150,000 to 200,000 clones, just under 90% seen once, with 5% to 7.5% in the top ten. This entry comes from a study of T cell responses to AZD1222 COVID-19 vaccine. Study observations and caveats: Baseline seropositivity characterized only 5 or 6 AZD1222 recipients.

CDR3 length: 14 amino acids. CDR1 and CDR2 (germline): SEHNR, FQNEAQ (reference sequence). Trimming took off 5 bases at V and 3 bases at J, with 8 bases between the two ends. The material sequenced was peripheral blood, taken on day 0 of AZD1222 vaccination. The source is an adult in good health. V gene TRBV7-9 combines with J gene TRBJ1-6, with D unclear. CDR3 sequence reads: CASSNFGYNSPLHF. In DNA, the CDR3 is TGTGCCAGCAGCAACTTTGGCTATAATTCACCCCTCCACTTT. The variable domain in full, with the rest retrieved from reference TRBV7-9 and TRBJ1-6, is DTGVSQNPRHKITKRGQNVTFRCDPISEHNRLYWYRQTLGQGPEFLTYFQNEAQLEKSRLLSDRFSAERPKGSFSTLEIQRTEQGDSAMYLCASSNFGYNSPLHFGNGTRLTVT.